This T cell receptor beta chain was captured by sequencing in a study of chemoradiotherapy in HPV16-positive cancers (dated by TCRdb to between 2022 and 2023). As for the study more broadly: Candidate HPV-specific T-cell clones and common TCR motifs were defined by functional T-cell assays performed on cells from two HPV16-positive patients. The study set out to ask whether T-cell immunity against the HPV oncoproteins E6 and E7 changes over the course of chemoradiotherapy and whether that immunity affects survival. The candidate HPV-specific TCRs and motifs were subsequently tracked in TCR repertoires obtained from roughly 90 patients with HPV-related cancers. Study-wide findings and limitations: Expansion of candidate HPV-specific clones and E7-related TCR motifs was observed in the tumor microenvironment during treatment, whereas no such expansion was observed for non-HPV-specific T cells. In HPV16-positive patients, expansion of HPV-responsive T cells during chemoradiotherapy was found to be associated with improved recurrence-free survival. The functional definition of HPV-specific T cells came from only a couple of HPV16-positive patients, and the survival association was reported for HPV16-positive patients.

On this clone itself: This receptor's antigen is unknown. Base qualities are not at hand, and no much larger clone is one base apart.

The library was prepared using the immunoSEQ multiplex PCR assay. In its TCRdb copy, this immuneACCESS table keeps in-frame sequences only and misses some clones. Where compared with another copy, unresolved V genes explain less than half of these, and the others have no known cause. This sample lists fewer than 70,000 clones; around 90% were detected once. Jointly, the top ten make up 2.5% to 4% of the sample. The CDR3 runs 16 amino acids, cysteine and phenylalanine included. Of all the DNA, just the CDR3 is kept, 48 bases in frame from base 1. According to the germline V gene (reference sequence), CDR1 reads SEHNR and CDR2 reads FQNEAQ. V has 7 bases trimmed and J has 0 bases trimmed; junction bases matching no gene number 11. Repertoires were sampled repeatedly over the course of chemoradiotherapy so that clonal expansion in the tumor microenvironment could be followed.

Sequences were derived from blood, sampled from a patient who underwent chemoradiotherapy. The sequence links TRBV7-9 to TRBJ1-1, and TRBD1 matches 7 of the central bases. The TCR sequence derives from a human donor with HPV-associated anogenital cancer. The CDR3 protein is CASTTYTGVVNTEAFF. At the DNA level, the sequence is TGTGCCAGCACGACTTACACAGGGGTGGTGAACACTGAAGCTTTCTTT.